This T cell receptor beta chain was documented in a study of T cell repertoires in ileal Crohn's disease. Study overall: At surgery, 35% to 40% of patients smoked, with median disease duration about eight years. Study outcomes and limitations: Active smokers at surgery had more clonal expansions than non-smokers.

Repertoires were generated with immunoSEQ multiplex PCR, while TCRdb's copy carries only in-frame clones and drops some. Here the sample spans approximately 15,000 clones, under 80% being singletons. Points on this clone: Its antigen is undetermined.

The trim removed 0 bases at V and 4 bases at J, leaving 2 bases unmatched. CDR1 is LGHNA and CDR2 is YNFKEQ in the germline V gene. The CDR3 consists of 16 residues. The origin of this receptor is an adult with Crohn's disease. The sequencing input was ileal tissue. The chain recombines TRBV4-2 with TRBJ2-1; TRBD2 matches 11 bases. As DNA, the CDR3 is TGTGCCAGCAGCCAAGATACTAGCGGGGGTTACAATGAGCAGTTCTTC. Translating it yields CASSQDTSGGYNEQFF.